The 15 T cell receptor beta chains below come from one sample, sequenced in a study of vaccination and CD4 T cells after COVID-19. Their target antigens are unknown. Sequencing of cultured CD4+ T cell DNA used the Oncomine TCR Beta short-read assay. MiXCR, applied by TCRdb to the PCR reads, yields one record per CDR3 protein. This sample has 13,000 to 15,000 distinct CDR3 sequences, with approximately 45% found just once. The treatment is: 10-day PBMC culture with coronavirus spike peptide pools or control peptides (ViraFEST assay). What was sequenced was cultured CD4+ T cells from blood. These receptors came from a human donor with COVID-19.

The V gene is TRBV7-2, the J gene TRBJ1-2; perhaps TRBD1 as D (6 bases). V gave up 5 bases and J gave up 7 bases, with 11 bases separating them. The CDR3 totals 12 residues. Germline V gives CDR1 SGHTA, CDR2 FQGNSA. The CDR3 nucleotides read TGTGCCAGCAGCCCAGGGGTTGGTGGCTACACCTTC. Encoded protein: CASSPGVGGYTF.

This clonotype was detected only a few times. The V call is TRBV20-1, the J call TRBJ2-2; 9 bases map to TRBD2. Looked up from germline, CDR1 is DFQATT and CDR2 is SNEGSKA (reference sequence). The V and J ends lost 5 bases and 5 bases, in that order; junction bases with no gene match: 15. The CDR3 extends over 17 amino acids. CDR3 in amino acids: CSARKGAGGPGTGELFF. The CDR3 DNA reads TGCAGTGCTCGAAAGGGCGCGGGGGGGCCCGGTACCGGGGAGCTGTTTTTT.

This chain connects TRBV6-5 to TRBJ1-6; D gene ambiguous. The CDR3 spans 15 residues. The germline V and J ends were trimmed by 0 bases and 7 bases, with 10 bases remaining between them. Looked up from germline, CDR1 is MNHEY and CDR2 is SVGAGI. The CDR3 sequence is CASSYSGPGNSPLHF. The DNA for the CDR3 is TGTGCCAGCAGTTACTCTGGCCCGGGGAATTCACCCCTCCACTTT.

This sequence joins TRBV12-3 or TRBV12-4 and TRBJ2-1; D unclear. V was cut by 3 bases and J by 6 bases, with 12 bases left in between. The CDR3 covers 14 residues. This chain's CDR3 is CASSLGTILNEQFF. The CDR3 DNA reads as TGTGCCAGCAGTTTGGGCACTATCCTCAATGAGCAGTTCTTC.

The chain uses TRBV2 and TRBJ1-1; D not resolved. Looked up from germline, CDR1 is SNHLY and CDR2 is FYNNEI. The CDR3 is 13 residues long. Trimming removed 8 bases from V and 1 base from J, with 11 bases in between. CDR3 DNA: TGTGCCAGCCGTGGATATTCGAACACTGAAGCTTTCTTT. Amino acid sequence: CASRGYSNTEAFF.

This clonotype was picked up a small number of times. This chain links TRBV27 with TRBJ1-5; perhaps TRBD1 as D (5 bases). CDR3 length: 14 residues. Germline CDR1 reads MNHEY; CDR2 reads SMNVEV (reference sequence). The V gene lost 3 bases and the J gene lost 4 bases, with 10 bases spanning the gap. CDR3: CASSFTGKNQPQHF. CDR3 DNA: TGTGCCAGCAGTTTCACAGGCAAGAATCAGCCCCAGCATTTT.

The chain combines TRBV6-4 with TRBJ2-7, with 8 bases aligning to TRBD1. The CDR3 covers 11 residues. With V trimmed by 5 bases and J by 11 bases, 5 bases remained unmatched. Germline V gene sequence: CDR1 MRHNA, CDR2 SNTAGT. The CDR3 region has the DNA TGTGCCAGCAGTCACCCAGGGGGCGAGTACTTC. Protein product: CASSHPGGEYF.

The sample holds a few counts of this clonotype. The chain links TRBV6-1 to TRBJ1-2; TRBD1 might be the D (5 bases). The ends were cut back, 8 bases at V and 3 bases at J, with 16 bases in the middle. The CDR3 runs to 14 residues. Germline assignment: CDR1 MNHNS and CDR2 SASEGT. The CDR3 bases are TGTGCCAGCCTGGGGTCAAAACAGGACTATGGCTACACCTTC. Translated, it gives CASLGSKQDYGYTF.

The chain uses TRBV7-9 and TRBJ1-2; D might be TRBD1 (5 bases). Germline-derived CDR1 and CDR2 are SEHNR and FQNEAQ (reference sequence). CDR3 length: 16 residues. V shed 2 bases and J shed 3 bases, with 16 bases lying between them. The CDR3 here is CASSLRDPGADYGYTF. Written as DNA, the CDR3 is TGTGCCAGCAGCTTACGGGACCCGGGTGCGGACTATGGCTACACCTTC.

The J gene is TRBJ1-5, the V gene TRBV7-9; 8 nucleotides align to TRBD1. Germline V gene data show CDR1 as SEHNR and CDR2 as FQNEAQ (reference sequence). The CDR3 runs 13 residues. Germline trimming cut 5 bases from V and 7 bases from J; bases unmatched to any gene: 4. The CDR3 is CASSVQGGQPQHF. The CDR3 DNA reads TGTGCCAGCAGCGTACAGGGGGGACAGCCCCAGCATTTT. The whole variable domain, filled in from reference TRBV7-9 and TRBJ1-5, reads DTGVSQNPRHKITKRGQNVTFRCDPISEHNRLYWYRQTLGQGPEFLTYFQNEAQLEKSRLLSDRFSAERPKGSFSTLEIQRTEQGDSAMYLCASSVQGGQPQHFGDGTRLSIL.

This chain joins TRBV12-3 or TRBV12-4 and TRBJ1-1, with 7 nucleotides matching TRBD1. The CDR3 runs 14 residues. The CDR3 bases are TGTACCATCCGACCGGAGGGGGCCGTTCTCGAAGCTTTCTTT. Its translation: CTIRPEGAVLEAFF.

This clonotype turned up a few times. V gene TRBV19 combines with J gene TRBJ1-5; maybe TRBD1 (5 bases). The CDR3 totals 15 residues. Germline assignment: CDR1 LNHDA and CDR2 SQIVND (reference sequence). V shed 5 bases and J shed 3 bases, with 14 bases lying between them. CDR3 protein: CASSAVTGFNQPQHF. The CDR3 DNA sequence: TGTGCCAGTAGTGCCGTAACAGGATTCAATCAGCCCCAGCATTTT. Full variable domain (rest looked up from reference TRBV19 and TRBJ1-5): DGGITQSPKYLFRKEGQNVTLSCEQNLNHDAMYWYRQDPGQGLRLIYYSQIVNDFQKGDIAEGYSVSREKKESFPLTVTSAQKNPTAFYLCASSAVTGFNQPQHFGDGTRLSIL.

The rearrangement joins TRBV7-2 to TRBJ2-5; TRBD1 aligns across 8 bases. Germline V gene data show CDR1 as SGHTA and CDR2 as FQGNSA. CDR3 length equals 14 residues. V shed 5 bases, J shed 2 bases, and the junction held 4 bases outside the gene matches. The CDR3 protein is CASSPDRGQETQYF. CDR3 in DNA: TGTGCCAGCAGCCCCGACAGGGGTCAAGAGACCCAGTACTTC.

The CDR3 sequence: CASSVARASTYEQYF. The DNA of the CDR3 is TGTGCCAGCAGTGTAGCACGTGCCTCTACCTACGAGCAGTACTTC. The chain is built from TRBV6-1 and TRBJ2-7, with D unclear. The CDR3 has 15 amino acids. Germline V gene lookup returns CDR1 MNHNS and CDR2 SASEGT. Trimming pared 4 bases from V and 2 bases from J, leaving 15 bases between.

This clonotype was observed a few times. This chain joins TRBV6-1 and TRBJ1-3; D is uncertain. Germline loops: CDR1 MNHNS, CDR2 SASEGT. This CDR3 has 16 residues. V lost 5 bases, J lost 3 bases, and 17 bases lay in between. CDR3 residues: CASSPRGGIVGNTIYF. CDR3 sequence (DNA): TGTGCCAGCAGTCCTCGTGGAGGGATTGTTGGAAACACCATATATTTT.